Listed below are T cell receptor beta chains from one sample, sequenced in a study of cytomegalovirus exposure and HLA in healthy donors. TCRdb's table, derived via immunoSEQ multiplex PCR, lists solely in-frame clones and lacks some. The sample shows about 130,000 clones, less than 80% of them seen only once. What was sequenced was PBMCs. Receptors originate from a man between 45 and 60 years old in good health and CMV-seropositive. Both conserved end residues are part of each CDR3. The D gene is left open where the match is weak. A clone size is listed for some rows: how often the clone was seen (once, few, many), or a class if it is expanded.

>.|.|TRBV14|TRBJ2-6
TGTGCCAGCAGCCAAGTATCCTCTGGGGCCAACGTCCTGACTTTC
CASSQVSSGANVLTF
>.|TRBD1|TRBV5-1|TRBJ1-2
TGCGCCAGCAGCTCGGGACAGCTCTATGGCTACACCTTC
CASSSGQLYGYTF
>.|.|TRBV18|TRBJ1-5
TGTGCCAGCTCGGGACTTAGCAATCAGCCCCAGCATTTT
CASSGLSNQPQHF
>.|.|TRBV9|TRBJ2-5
TGTGCCAGCAGCGTAGGCCTAGCGAACCCTACCCAGTACTTC
CASSVGLANPTQYF
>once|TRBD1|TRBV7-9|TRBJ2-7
TGTGCCAGCAGCTCTCCGGGACAGGGAGACGAGCAGTACTTC
CASSSPGQGDEQYF
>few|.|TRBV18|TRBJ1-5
TGTGCCAGCTCCACAGGGTTCAATCAGCCCCAGCATTTT
CASSTGFNQPQHF
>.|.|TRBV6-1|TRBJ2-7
TGTGCCAGCAGTGAAGCCCCAGGGACAATCTACGAGCAGTACTTC
CASSEAPGTIYEQYF
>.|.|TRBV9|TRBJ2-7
TGTGCCAGCAGCCCGCGGACAGAGGCCTACGAGCAGTACTTC
CASSPRTEAYEQYF
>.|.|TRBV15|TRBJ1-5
TGTGCCACCAGCTATGACAGGCTAAGAAGGCAGCCCCAGCATTTT
CATSYDRLRRQPQHF
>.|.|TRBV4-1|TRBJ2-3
TGCGCCAGCAGCCAAGCGGGAGATACGCAGTATTTT
CASSQAGDTQYF
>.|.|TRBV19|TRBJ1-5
TGTGCCAGTAGACAGGAATTCAATCAGCCCCAGCATTTT
CASRQEFNQPQHF
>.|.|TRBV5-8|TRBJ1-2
TGTGCCAGCAGCTTTACTACAGGTCCTGGTGGCTACACCTTC
CASSFTTGPGGYTF
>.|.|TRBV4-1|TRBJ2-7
TGCGCCAGCAGCCGAGATGTGGCAATATACGAGCAGTACTTC
CASSRDVAIYEQYF
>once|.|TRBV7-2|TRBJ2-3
TGTGCCAGCAGCTTACTAGCCGGAGCAAACACAGATACGCAGTATTTT
CASSLLAGANTDTQYF
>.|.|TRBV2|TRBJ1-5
TGTGCCAGCGTCCAGGGTCCCCATCAGCCCCAGCATTTT
CASVQGPHQPQHF
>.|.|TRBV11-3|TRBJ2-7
TGTGCCAGCAGCTTACGGGCGGGGTCCTACGAGCAGTACTTC
CASSLRAGSYEQYF
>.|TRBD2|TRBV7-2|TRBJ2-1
TGTGCCAGCAGCTTAGATGAGTTGGAGGCGGGGGATGAGCAGTTCTTC
CASSLDELEAGDEQFF
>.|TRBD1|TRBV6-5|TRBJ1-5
TGTGCCAGCAGTACAGGGGGTTTGGGCAATCAGCCCCAGCATTTT
CASSTGGLGNQPQHF
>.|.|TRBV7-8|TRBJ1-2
TGTGCCAGCAGCTCCGCGCCAGCGGGCGGGGACTATGGCTACACCTTC
CASSSAPAGGDYGYTF
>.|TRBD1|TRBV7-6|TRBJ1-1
TGTGCCAGCAGCTCCAAGAGGGCGGGACAGGGGGCTAAAGCTTTCTTT
CASSSKRAGQGAKAFF
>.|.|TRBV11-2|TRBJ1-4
TGTGCCAGCAGCTCTCCGGGAGGGCAACTGTTTTTT
CASSSPGGQLFF
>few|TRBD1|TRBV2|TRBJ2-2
TGTGCCAGCAGGACCGGGACAGGGAACACCGGGGAGCTGTTTTTT
CASRTGTGNTGELFF
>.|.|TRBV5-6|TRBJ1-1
TGTGCCAGCACCCCTGCGGGATTTCGAAGGGATGAAGCTTTCTTT
CASTPAGFRRDEAFF
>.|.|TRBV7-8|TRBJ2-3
TGTGCCAGCAGCTACAGACTGCGGGGCACAGATACGCAGTATTTT
CASSYRLRGTDTQYF
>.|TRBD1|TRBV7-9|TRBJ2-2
TGTGCCAGCAGCCCCGCCCGGACAGGGAAGGGGGAGCTGTTTTTT
CASSPARTGKGELFF
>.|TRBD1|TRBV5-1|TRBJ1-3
TGCGCCAGCAGCCTCGACAGGGGGACAGGAAACACCATATATTTT
CASSLDRGTGNTIYF
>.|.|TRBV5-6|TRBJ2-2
TGTGCCAGCAGCTTCGACACCGGGGAGCTGTTTTTT
CASSFDTGELFF
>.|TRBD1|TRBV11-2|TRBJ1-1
TGTGCCAGCAGCCAGACCCGACAGGGGGCCGGGGAGGGGACTGAAGCTTTCTTT
CASSQTRQGAGEGTEAFF
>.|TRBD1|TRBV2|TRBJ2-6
TGTGCCAGCAGACCACAGGGGGCGGGTGGGGCCAACGTCCTGACTTTC
CASRPQGAGGANVLTF
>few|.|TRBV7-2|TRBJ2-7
TGTGCCAGCAGCTTTGCAGGGTACGAGCAGTACTTC
CASSFAGYEQYF
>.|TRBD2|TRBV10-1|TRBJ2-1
TGCGCCAGCAGTTCTAGCGGGGGAACCTCCTACAATGAGCAGTTCTTC
CASSSSGGTSYNEQFF
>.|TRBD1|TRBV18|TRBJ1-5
TGTGCCAGCTCAGCCGGGACAGGGGGGACTCAGCCCCAGCATTTT
CASSAGTGGTQPQHF
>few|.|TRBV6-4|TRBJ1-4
TGTGCCAGCAGAACAGGGCTTAATGAAAAACTGTTTTTT
CASRTGLNEKLFF
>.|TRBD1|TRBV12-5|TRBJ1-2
TGTGCTAGTGGTTTGGGGGGACAGGTCGTCCCCTATGGCTACACCTTC
CASGLGGQVVPYGYTF
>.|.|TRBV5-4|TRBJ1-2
TGTGCCAGCAGCCCCGACATAATAGGAGGCTACACCTTC
CASSPDIIGGYTF
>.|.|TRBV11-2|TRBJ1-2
TGTGCCAGCAGCCCACAGGGAACGGCTGGCTACACCTTC
CASSPQGTAGYTF
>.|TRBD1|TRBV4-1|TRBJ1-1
TGCGCCAGCAGCCAAGACGGGGCGACAGGGGAAGCTTTCTTT
CASSQDGATGEAFF
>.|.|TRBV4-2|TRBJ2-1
TGTGCCAGCAGCCAAGATTCCGGAGATGAGCAGTTCTTC
CASSQDSGDEQFF
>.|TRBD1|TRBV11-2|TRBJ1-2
TGTGCCAGCAGCTTGGCCCCTCGCTGGGACAGGGACTATGGCTACACCTTC
CASSLAPRWDRDYGYTF
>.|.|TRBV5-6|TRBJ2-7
TGTGCCAGCAGCTCTACAAACAGGGAATCCCACGAGCAGTACTTC
CASSSTNRESHEQYF
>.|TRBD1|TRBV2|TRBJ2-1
TGTGCCAGCAGTGAAGAGACGACAGGGTTGAATGAGCAGTTCTTC
CASSEETTGLNEQFF
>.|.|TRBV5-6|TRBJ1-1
TGTGCCAGCAGCTTGGAGGCCAGGATTGGGAACACTGAAGCTTTCTTT
CASSLEARIGNTEAFF
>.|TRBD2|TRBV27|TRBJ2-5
TGTGCCAGCAGTTCTATAGCGGGTCCGGGGACCCAGTACTTC
CASSSIAGPGTQYF
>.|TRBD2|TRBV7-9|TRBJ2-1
TGTGCCAGCTACCTAGCGGGAGCCCCCTACAATGAGCAGTTCTTC
CASYLAGAPYNEQFF
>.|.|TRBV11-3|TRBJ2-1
TGTGCCAGCAGCTTAGACGTTGGGCTTGTTGGGTACAATGAGCAGTTCTTC
CASSLDVGLVGYNEQFF
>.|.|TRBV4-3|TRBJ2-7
TGCGCCAGCAGCCAAGGGACGAGCGGAGCCTACGAGCAGTACTTC
CASSQGTSGAYEQYF
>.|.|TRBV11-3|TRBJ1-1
TGTGCCAGCAGGTTCATGGCTTTCTTT
CASRFMAFF
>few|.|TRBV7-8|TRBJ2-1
TGTGCCAGCAGCTTAGCTCTCAGCTCCTACAATGAGCAGTTCTTC
CASSLALSSYNEQFF
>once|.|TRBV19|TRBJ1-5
TGTGCCACCCTGACCGAGGGTAGCAATCAGCCCCAGCATTTT
CATLTEGSNQPQHF
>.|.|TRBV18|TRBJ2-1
TGTGCCAGCTCACCTACAGGGCCCTGGGATGAGCAGTTCTTC
CASSPTGPWDEQFF
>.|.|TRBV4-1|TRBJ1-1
TGCGCCAGCAGCCAAGCAACGGGGTATCAAGGTGAAGCTTTCTTT
CASSQATGYQGEAFF
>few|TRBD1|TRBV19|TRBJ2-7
TGTGCCAGTGCTACCGGGACAGAGGTCTCCTACGAGCAGTACTTC
CASATGTEVSYEQYF
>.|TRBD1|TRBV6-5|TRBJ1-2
TGTGCCAGCAGTTACGACGCGACAGGGAATTATGGCTACACCTTC
CASSYDATGNYGYTF
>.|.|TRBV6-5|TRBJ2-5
TGTGCCAGCAGTTACCCCCCGGACAAACCTCAAGAGACCCAGTACTTC
CASSYPPDKPQETQYF
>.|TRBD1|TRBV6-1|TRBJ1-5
TGTGCCAGCAGTATGGGACAGCAAATTAATCAGCCCCAGCATTTT
CASSMGQQINQPQHF
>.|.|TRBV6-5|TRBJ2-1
TGTGCCAGCTCTGGGGGCCGGAGCTCCTACAATGAGCAGTTCTTC
CASSGGRSSYNEQFF
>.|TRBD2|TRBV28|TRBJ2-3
TGTGCCAGCAGCTCCTGGACTAGCGGGAGCGCAGATACGCAGTATTTT
CASSSWTSGSADTQYF
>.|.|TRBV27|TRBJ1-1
TGTGCCAGCAGCCTGGAAGGGGGAATTGCTTTCTTT
CASSLEGGIAFF
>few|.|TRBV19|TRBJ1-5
TGTGCCAGTAGTTGGCAGGGGCCGGATCAGCCCCAGCATTTT
CASSWQGPDQPQHF